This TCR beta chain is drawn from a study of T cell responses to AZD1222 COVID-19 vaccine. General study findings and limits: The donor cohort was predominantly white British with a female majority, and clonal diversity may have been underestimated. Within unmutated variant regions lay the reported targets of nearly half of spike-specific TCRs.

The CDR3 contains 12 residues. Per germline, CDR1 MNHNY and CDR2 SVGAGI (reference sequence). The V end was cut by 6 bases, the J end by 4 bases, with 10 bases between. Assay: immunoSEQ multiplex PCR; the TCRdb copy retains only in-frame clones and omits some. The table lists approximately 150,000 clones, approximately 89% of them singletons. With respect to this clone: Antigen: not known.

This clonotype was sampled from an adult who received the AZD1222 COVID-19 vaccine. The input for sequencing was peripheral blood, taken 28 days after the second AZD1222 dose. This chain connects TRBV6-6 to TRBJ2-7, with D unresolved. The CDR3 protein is CASRPDSYEQYF. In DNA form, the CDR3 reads TGTGCCAGCAGGCCTGACTCTTACGAGCAGTACTTC.